Listed here are 8 T cell receptor beta chains from one sample, sequenced in a study of T cell responses to AZD1222 COVID-19 vaccine. The repertoire was sequenced with immunoSEQ multiplex PCR; TCRdb's copy has only in-frame clones and lacks some. Of 70,000 to 90,000 clones listed, 70% to 90% were seen once; the top ten hold about 12%. This sample comprised peripheral blood, obtained 28 days after the second AZD1222 dose. Receptor source: an adult who received the AZD1222 COVID-19 vaccine.

The rearrangement links TRBV6-2 or TRBV6-3 to TRBJ1-2, with 9 bases identical to TRBD1. The CDR3 length is 15 residues. J lost 6 bases, V lost 5 bases, and 10 bases had no gene match. Germline V lookup: CDR1 MNHEY, CDR2 SVGEGT. The CDR3 region is CASSTPYRGLDGYTF. CDR3 DNA: TGTGCCAGCAGTACGCCCTACAGGGGGCTCGATGGCTACACCTTC.

The chain's CDR3 is CASSVAASLLAEQYF. CDR3 DNA: TGTGCCAGCAGCGTCGCGGCTTCCCTACTCGCAGAGCAGTACTTC. V usage is TRBV9 and J usage is TRBJ2-7; D remains ambiguous. The V and J ends lost 2 bases and 7 bases respectively, with 19 bases between them. The CDR3 runs to 15 residues. The germline V gene encodes CDR1 SGDLS and CDR2 YYNGEE.

The chain links TRBV11-2 to TRBJ1-1, with 11 bases identical to TRBD1. The CDR3 has 14 residues. The V segment lost 5 bases and the J segment 4 bases; nucleotides outside the gene matches: 3. The V gene's germline CDR1 is SGHAT and CDR2 FQNNGV. The CDR3 protein is CASSVGQGATEAFF. For the CDR3, the DNA is TGTGCCAGCAGCGTAGGACAGGGGGCCACTGAAGCTTTCTTT.

The chain joins TRBV18 to TRBJ1-4; 9 positions match TRBD1. The CDR3 extends over 15 amino acids. V lost 0 bases to trimming and J lost 7 bases; unmatched junction nucleotides: 3. The germline V gene has CDR1 KGHSH and CDR2 LQKENI. The CDR3, as DNA: TGTGCCAGCTCACCACCGGGACAGGGTGGTGAAAAACTGTTTTTT. Translating it yields CASSPPGQGGEKLFF.

V usage is TRBV5-1 and J usage is TRBJ1-1; 7 bases are a match to TRBD1. With 1 base clipped from V and 6 bases from J, the junction kept 12 bases outside the gene matches. This CDR3 has 16 residues. Per germline, CDR1 SGHRS and CDR2 YFSETQ. CDR3 in amino acids: CASSLSALMGQSEAFF. The DNA of the CDR3 is TGCGCCAGCAGCTTGTCTGCTTTAATGGGACAGTCTGAAGCTTTCTTT. Looking up the rest from reference TRBV5-1 and TRBJ1-1 gives the full variable domain: KAGVTQTPRYLIKTRGQQVTLSCSPISGHRSVSWYQQTPGQGLQFLFEYFSETQRNKGNFPGRFSGRQFSNSRSEMNVSTLELGDSALYLCASSLSALMGQSEAFFGQGTRLTVV.

The chain combines TRBV11-3 with TRBJ2-3, with 9 nucleotides matching TRBD2. The CDR3 is 18 amino acids. Germline CDR1 and CDR2: SGHNT and YENEEA. Losses at the gene ends were 4 bases for V and 1 base for J; bases not matched to a gene: 12. CDR3: CASSSGVSGRIGTDTQYF. CDR3 bases: TGTGCCAGCAGCTCCGGAGTCAGCGGGAGGATCGGCACAGATACGCAGTATTTT.

The CDR3 loop is CAWSRMMNTEAFF. The CDR3 nucleotides are TGTGCCTGGAGTAGGATGATGAACACTGAAGCTTTCTTT. V gene TRBV30 combines with J gene TRBJ1-1; D uncertain. The germline V gene encodes CDR1 GTSNPN and CDR2 SVGIG (reference sequence). V gave up 2 bases and J gave up 0 bases, with 7 bases separating them. The CDR3 is 13 residues long.

This clone was counted a single time. The chain uses TRBV19 and TRBJ1-1, with D possibly TRBD1 on 5 matching bases. Germline V lookup: CDR1 LNHDA, CDR2 SQIVND (reference sequence). The CDR3 length is 14 residues. The germline V and J ends were trimmed by 0 bases and 5 bases, with 10 bases remaining between them. CDR3 nucleotide sequence: TGTGCCAGTAGTATAGATAGGGACCGGACTGAAGCTTTCTTT. This translates into CASSIDRDRTEAFF.